This T cell receptor beta chain was found in a study of T-cell memory formation after mild COVID-19. Study-wide results and limits: Clones shrinking from day 15 to 85 showed even CD4/CD8 mixes; later expanders tilted CD4+.

The CDR3 has 15 amino acids. V was shortened by 4 bases and J by 0 bases, with 11 bases between the two germline ends. Looked up from germline, CDR1 is SGDLS and CDR2 is YYNGEE. TCRdb processed the 5' RACE reads anew with MiXCR; each CDR3 protein has one entry. The data hold a few hundred thousand distinct CDR3 sequences, with around 20% observed a single time. Concerning this clonotype: What it binds is not known.

Sequencing was done on a sample of PBMCs or a T cell subset sorted from them (not recorded which). The origin of this receptor is an adult woman who had mild COVID-19 (a few samples of this study predate the infection). Cell type and time point are not known. The chain is built from TRBV9 and TRBJ1-3; possible D gene TRBD1, 5 bases. This chain's CDR3 is CASSLQGLSGNTIYF. The CDR3 DNA reads TGTGCCAGCAGCCTCCAGGGACTCTCTGGAAACACCATATATTTT.